This is a list of T cell receptor beta chains from one sample in a study of breast tumors, draining lymph nodes, adjacent tissues. Each CDR3 protein is one row after TCRdb ran MiXCR on the multiplex PCR reads. The sample lists under 250,000 distinct CDR3 sequences; around 32% were seen once. The specimen was axillary lymph node tissue. These receptors originate from a female donor with breast cancer. Some clones in this sample may be carry-over from other donors' samples. The CDR3 runs from the conserved cysteine through the conserved F or W. The order of the fields is CDR3 protein, CDR3 DNA, J gene, clone size, D gene, V gene. D genes are given only for firm matches. Size tells how often a clone was seen (once, few, many) or the class of an expanded clone, and some rows leave it out.

CDR3aa: CASSDIPGQVSGNTIYF; CDR3nt: TGTGCCAGCAGTGACATCCCGGGACAAGTCTCTGGAAACACCATATATTTT; j_gene: TRBJ1-3; abundance: .; d_gene: .; v_gene: TRBV6-4
CDR3aa: CASTIGTRGHETQYF; CDR3nt: TGTGCCAGTACCATTGGGACAAGGGGCCACGAGACCCAGTACTTC; j_gene: TRBJ2-5; abundance: .; d_gene: .; v_gene: TRBV19
CDR3aa: CASSIGLAGTDTQYF; CDR3nt: TGTGCCAGTAGTATAGGACTAGCGGGCACAGATACGCAGTACTTT; j_gene: TRBJ2-3; abundance: few; d_gene: TRBD2; v_gene: TRBV19
CDR3aa: CGARNARGQETQYF; CDR3nt: TGCGGTGCTAGAAATGCTCGGGGTCAAGAGACCCAGTACTTC; j_gene: TRBJ2-5; abundance: .; d_gene: .; v_gene: TRBV20-1
CDR3aa: CASSPLRDSPNYGYTF; CDR3nt: TGTGCCAGCAGCCCGCTTCGGGACTCTCCTAACTATGGCTACACCTTC; j_gene: TRBJ1-2; abundance: many; d_gene: .; v_gene: TRBV3-1
CDR3aa: CASSQGTSRTGELFF; CDR3nt: TGTGCCAGCAGCCAGGGGACTAGCCGCACCGGGGAGCTGTTTTTT; j_gene: TRBJ2-2; abundance: many; d_gene: TRBD2; v_gene: TRBV7-3
CDR3aa: CSARAGLCSGANVLTF; CDR3nt: TGCAGTGCTAGAGCCGGGCTGTGCTCTGGGGCCAACGTCCTGACTTTC; j_gene: TRBJ2-6; abundance: .; d_gene: .; v_gene: TRBV20-1
CDR3aa: CASSRTGTGEETQYF; CDR3nt: TGTGCCAGTAGTCGTACCGGGACAGGGGAAGAGACCCAGTACTTC; j_gene: TRBJ2-5; abundance: .; d_gene: TRBD1; v_gene: TRBV2
CDR3aa: CASKGLAGGPETQYF; CDR3nt: TGTGCCAGCAAGGGACTAGCGGGAGGGCCAGAGACCCAGTACTTC; j_gene: TRBJ2-5; abundance: .; d_gene: TRBD2; v_gene: TRBV2
CDR3aa: CASSSSGSLSYEQYF; CDR3nt: TGTGCCAGCAGTTCCAGCGGCTCATTATCCTACGAGCAGTACTTC; j_gene: TRBJ2-7; abundance: many; d_gene: .; v_gene: TRBV27
CDR3aa: CATSSLRTSGRTDDEQFF; CDR3nt: TGTGCCACCAGCAGCTTGCGGACTAGCGGGAGGACCGACGATGAGCAGTTCTTC; j_gene: TRBJ2-1; abundance: .; d_gene: TRBD2; v_gene: TRBV15
CDR3aa: CASSAGLAGGFSYNEQFF; CDR3nt: TGCGCCAGCAGCGCGGGACTAGCGGGAGGATTTTCCTACAATGAGCAGTTCTTC; j_gene: TRBJ2-1; abundance: few; d_gene: TRBD2; v_gene: TRBV5-1
CDR3aa: CASSEELGYWANVLTF; CDR3nt: TGTGCCAGCAGTGAGGAATTGGGCTACTGGGCCAACGTCCTGACTTTC; j_gene: TRBJ2-6; abundance: many; d_gene: .; v_gene: TRBV2
CDR3aa: CSATLGHAYSGQYF; CDR3nt: TGCAGTGCTACTCTTGGACACGCGTACTCCGGGCAGTACTTC; j_gene: TRBJ2-7; abundance: .; d_gene: .; v_gene: TRBV20-1
CDR3aa: CASSLPGANYGYTF; CDR3nt: TGTGCCAGCAGCTTGCCGGGAGCTAACTATGGCTACACCTTC; j_gene: TRBJ1-2; abundance: many; d_gene: .; v_gene: TRBV11-1
CDR3aa: CSAHSREQFF; CDR3nt: TGCAGTGCTCATAGCCGCGAGCAGTTCTTC; j_gene: TRBJ2-1; abundance: many; d_gene: .; v_gene: TRBV20-1
CDR3aa: CASSTGQGLPAKNIQYF; CDR3nt: TGTGCCAGCAGCACCGGACAGGGTCTCCCAGCCAAAAACATTCAGTACTTC; j_gene: TRBJ2-4; abundance: many; d_gene: TRBD1; v_gene: TRBV11-2
CDR3aa: CASSQDPQGPVNGDAEKLFF; CDR3nt: TGCGCCAGCAGCCAAGATCCCCAAGGGCCGGTTAACGGGGACGCTGAAAAACTGTTTTTT; j_gene: TRBJ1-4; abundance: once; d_gene: .; v_gene: TRBV4-3
CDR3aa: CASSQTPGEPQYF; CDR3nt: TGTGCCAGCAGTCAGACCCCAGGGGAGCCCCAGTACTTC; j_gene: TRBJ2-5; abundance: many; d_gene: .; v_gene: TRBV7-6
CDR3aa: CASSLAGIAYEQYF; CDR3nt: TGTGCCAGCAGTTTAGCGGGAATAGCCTACGAGCAGTACTTC; j_gene: TRBJ2-7; abundance: .; d_gene: TRBD2; v_gene: TRBV7-9
CDR3aa: CASSLSREYNEQFF; CDR3nt: TGTGCCAGCAGTTTATCAAGGGAGTACAATGAGCAGTTCTTC; j_gene: TRBJ2-1; abundance: many; d_gene: .; v_gene: TRBV12-3/TRBV12-4
CDR3aa: CASSRPGANVLTF; CDR3nt: TGTGCCAGTAGTCGCCCGGGTGCCAACGTCCTGACTTTC; j_gene: TRBJ2-6; abundance: once; d_gene: .; v_gene: TRBV19
CDR3aa: CASRPGTEYNSPLHF; CDR3nt: TGTGCCAGCAGGCCCGGGACGGAATATAATTCACCCCTCCACTTT; j_gene: TRBJ1-6; abundance: many; d_gene: .; v_gene: TRBV5-4
CDR3aa: CASSQGWGLTNEQFF; CDR3nt: TGTGCCAGCAGCCAAGGTTGGGGGCTTACCAATGAGCAGTTCTTC; j_gene: TRBJ2-1; abundance: many; d_gene: .; v_gene: TRBV3-1
CDR3aa: CASSQTSLVDTQYF; CDR3nt: TGCGCCAGCAGTCAGACTAGTTTAGTCGACACCCAGTACTTC; j_gene: TRBJ2-5; abundance: .; d_gene: .; v_gene: TRBV5-1
CDR3aa: CASSSETSGRLETQYF; CDR3nt: TGTGCCAGCAGCAGCGAGACTAGCGGGAGGTTAGAGACCCAGTACTTC; j_gene: TRBJ2-5; abundance: .; d_gene: TRBD2; v_gene: TRBV7-9
CDR3aa: CASRWGLAGDAGELFF; CDR3nt: TGTGCCAGCAGATGGGGACTAGCGGGAGATGCCGGGGAGCTGTTTTTT; j_gene: TRBJ2-2; abundance: many; d_gene: TRBD2; v_gene: TRBV2
CDR3aa: CASSMDPNQPQHF; CDR3nt: TGCGCCAGCAGTATGGACCCCAATCAGCCCCAGCATTTT; j_gene: TRBJ1-5; abundance: many; d_gene: .; v_gene: TRBV5-1
CDR3aa: CASSVSPGTGGNQPQHF; CDR3nt: TGTGCCAGCTCAGTAAGTCCCGGGACAGGGGGCAATCAGCCCCAGCATTTT; j_gene: TRBJ1-5; abundance: few; d_gene: TRBD1; v_gene: TRBV18
CDR3aa: CAWTGQGLREQYF; CDR3nt: TGTGCCTGGACGGGACAGGGGTTAAGGGAGCAGTACTTC; j_gene: TRBJ2-7; abundance: many; d_gene: TRBD1; v_gene: TRBV30
CDR3aa: CSARSSGRVDTQYF; CDR3nt: TGCAGTGCTAGAAGTAGCGGGAGAGTAGATACGCAGTATTTT; j_gene: TRBJ2-3; abundance: many; d_gene: TRBD2; v_gene: TRBV20-1
CDR3aa: CASSFGTSGSNEQYF; CDR3nt: TGTGCCAGCAGCTTCGGGACTAGCGGGAGCAACGAGCAGTACTTC; j_gene: TRBJ2-7; abundance: many; d_gene: TRBD2; v_gene: TRBV11-2
CDR3aa: CASSLEAGGGEQYF; CDR3nt: TGTGCCAGCAGCTTGGAGGCGGGAGGAGGAGAGCAGTACTTC; j_gene: TRBJ2-7; abundance: many; d_gene: TRBD2; v_gene: TRBV5-6
CDR3aa: CAWSYTRPQAFSGHEKLFF; CDR3nt: TGTGCCTGGAGTTATACTCGGCCTCAAGCTTTCTCCGGACATGAAAAACTGTTTTTT; j_gene: TRBJ1-4; abundance: .; d_gene: .; v_gene: TRBV30
CDR3aa: CASRTQTRSYNEQFF; CDR3nt: TGTGCCAGCAGAACTCAGACGCGCTCCTACAATGAGCAGTTCTTC; j_gene: TRBJ2-1; abundance: many; d_gene: .; v_gene: TRBV6-5
CDR3aa: CASSLIGNTEAFF; CDR3nt: TGTGCCAGCAGCTTAATTGGGAACACTGAAGCTTTCTTT; j_gene: TRBJ1-1; abundance: .; d_gene: .; v_gene: TRBV11-2
CDR3aa: CASSGWDREGEKLFF; CDR3nt: TGCGCCAGCAGCGGCTGGGACAGGGAGGGAGAAAAACTGTTTTTT; j_gene: TRBJ1-4; abundance: .; d_gene: TRBD1; v_gene: TRBV5-1
CDR3aa: CASREGDTQYF; CDR3nt: TGCGCCAGCAGGGAAGGAGATACGCAGTATTTT; j_gene: TRBJ2-3; abundance: many; d_gene: .; v_gene: TRBV5-1
CDR3aa: CSAMKIAANEQFF; CDR3nt: TGCAGTGCCATGAAAATAGCGGCTAATGAGCAGTTCTTC; j_gene: TRBJ2-1; abundance: many; d_gene: .; v_gene: TRBV20-1
CDR3aa: CASSVGRGANTGALFF; CDR3nt: TGTGCCAGCAGCGTGGGGCGGGGGGCGAACACCGGGGCGCTGTTTTTT; j_gene: TRBJ2-2; abundance: once; d_gene: TRBD2; v_gene: TRBV9
CDR3aa: CSAIGRGSPLHF; CDR3nt: TGCAGTGCTATAGGGAGAGGTTCACCCCTCCACTTT; j_gene: TRBJ1-6; abundance: many; d_gene: .; v_gene: TRBV20-1
CDR3aa: CASSSNGLEQGLPGELFF; CDR3nt: TGTGCCAGCAGCTCGAACGGTCTTGAGCAGGGGTTACCCGGGGAGCTGTTTTTT; j_gene: TRBJ2-2; abundance: many; d_gene: .; v_gene: TRBV11-3
CDR3aa: CASSFTRGAEKLFF; CDR3nt: TGTGCCAGCAGTTTTACCAGGGGGGCGGAAAAACTGTTTTTT; j_gene: TRBJ1-4; abundance: many; d_gene: TRBD1; v_gene: TRBV27
CDR3aa: CASSRGTTSTDTPYF; CDR3nt: TGTGCCAGCAGCAGAGGGACAACTAGCACAGATACGCCGTATTTT; j_gene: TRBJ2-3; abundance: once; d_gene: .; v_gene: TRBV9
CDR3aa: CASSLEGSYTF; CDR3nt: TGTGCCAGCAGTTTAGAGGGGAGCTACACCTTC; j_gene: TRBJ1-2; abundance: many; d_gene: .; v_gene: TRBV28
CDR3aa: CASSSQGGEAFF; CDR3nt: TGTGCCAGCAGCTCCCAGGGGGGGGAAGCTTTCTTT; j_gene: TRBJ1-1; abundance: .; d_gene: TRBD1; v_gene: TRBV25-1